Presented here are 6 T cell receptor beta chains from one specimen sequenced in a study of tumor and adjacent non-tumor tissue in lung cancer (dated by TCRdb to the late 2010s). RNA was extracted from bulk unsorted tissue and checked for quality with a NanoDrop ND-1000 and an Agilent 2100. To prepare the library, multiplex PCR was applied. This sample was sequenced with an Illumina HiSeq 2500. TCRbeta libraries were constructed through three rounds of nested PCR with primers (Table S4) according to protocols adapted from ARM-PCR. In TCRdb, the public reads were trimmed at Q25 with fastp and aligned with MiXCR, with productive beta chains retained. Each entry merges the rows of one CDR3 protein and shows their most common DNA and genes. The sample table holds approximately 130,000 distinct CDR3 sequences, of which 60% to 70% were seen once. The top ten clonotypes cover 9.5% to 15% of the sample. The sequenced material came from lung tumor tissue. These receptors came from a man aged 25 to 45 with non-small cell lung cancer.

Concerning this clonotype itself: The CDR3 end shows no conserved phenylalanine or tryptophan, and so a read error is likely. The V call is TRBV11-1, the J call TRBJ2-4, with D tentatively TRBD1 (5 bases). V lost 7 bases to trimming and J lost 9 bases, with 25 bases between them. Germline V lookup: CDR1 SGHAT, CDR2 FQDESV (reference sequence). There are 16 residues in the CDR3. DNA of the CDR3: TGTGCCAGCACCCACTCAGGCAGGGCGACCAAAGGCATTCAGTACCTC. It encodes CASTHSGRATKGIQYL.

Regarding this clonotype: A single base separates this from a much larger clone, so it may be a read error. The CDR3 here is CASSPGPNQSQHF. The CDR3 DNA reads TGTGCCAGCAGTCCGGGACCCAATCAGTCCCAGCATTTT. The gene calls are TRBV12-3 or TRBV12-4 and TRBJ1-5, with a weak D call TRBD1 (5 bases). This CDR3 spans 13 amino acids.

This clonotype is a singleton in its sample. Relative to the germline gene, one junction end is altered; a read error may explain this. In DNA form, the CDR3 reads TGTGCCAGCATCTTAGGACAGCTCAATGAGCTGTTCTTC. Residues: CASILGQLNELFF. The rearrangement links TRBV11-1 to TRBJ2-1, with a possible D match to TRBD1 (6 bases). The CDR3 runs 13 residues. The V gene's germline CDR1 is SGHAT and CDR2 FQDESV (reference sequence).

This clonotype was seen only a few times. Because it lacks the conserved phenylalanine or tryptophan at the end, this CDR3 is likely a read error. V and J are TRBV6-5 and TRBJ1-2; no reliable D call. The CDR3 extends over 14 amino acids. Per the germline V gene, CDR1 is MNHEY and CDR2 is SVGAGI. V lost 0 bases to trimming and J lost 9 bases, with 14 bases between them. CDR3: CASSYSRRGGSYTL. CDR3 DNA sequence: TGTGCCAGCAGTTACTCGAGGCGTGGAGGAAGCTACACCTTA.

This clonotype was seen only once. This may arise from a read error, as a much more abundant clone is one base away. The chain recombines TRBV20-1 with TRBJ1-2, with D tentatively TRBD1 (5 bases). The germline CDR1 and CDR2 sequences are DFQATT and SNEGSKA (reference sequence). This CDR3 has 14 amino acids. The germline V and J ends were trimmed by 3 bases and 3 bases, with 14 bases remaining between them. This CDR3 is CSARGTLGYYGYTF. Here the CDR3 DNA reads TGCAGTGCTAGGGGGACGCTTGGCTACTATGGCTACACCTTC.

This clonotype was picked up many times. The genes are TRBV12-3 or TRBV12-4 and TRBJ1-1; the match to TRBD1 covers 9 bases. J lost 1 base, V lost 5 bases, and 2 bases had no gene match. CDR3 length equals 14 residues. The CDR3 loop is CASSGQGRNTEAFF. The CDR3 bases are TGTGCCAGCAGTGGACAGGGGAGGAACACTGAAGCTTTCTTT.